This entry describes one TCR beta chain. This entry comes from a study of blood T cell repertoires in COVID-19. Looking at the study overall: Samples came from the United States, Italy and Spain, spanning acute and convalescent COVID-19. Sources were T cells, B-cell-depleted T cells, or PBMCs; the material itself was cDNA or gDNA.

Germline V lookup: CDR1 MDHEN, CDR2 SYDVKM. This CDR3 region has 14 residues. V lost 7 bases and J lost 6, with 18 bases in between. Authors' data handling: Nucleated cell counts were estimated from reference gene primer amplification. Sequenced by immunoSEQ multiplex PCR; TCRdb stores in-frame clones only, minus some. V and J calls and clone size follow that table, whereas D and trimming were derived from the DNA. The sample lists about 110,000 clones; over 80% were seen once. The chain couples TRBV28 to TRBJ1-2; perhaps TRBD1 as D (6 bases). The TCR sequence derives from a woman aged 55-75 years with acute or convalescent COVID-19. The specimen sequenced was peripheral blood. In DNA, the CDR3 is TGTGCCAGCAAGAACTCTCAGGGGCCCCATGGCTACACCTTC. It encodes CASKNSQGPHGYTF.